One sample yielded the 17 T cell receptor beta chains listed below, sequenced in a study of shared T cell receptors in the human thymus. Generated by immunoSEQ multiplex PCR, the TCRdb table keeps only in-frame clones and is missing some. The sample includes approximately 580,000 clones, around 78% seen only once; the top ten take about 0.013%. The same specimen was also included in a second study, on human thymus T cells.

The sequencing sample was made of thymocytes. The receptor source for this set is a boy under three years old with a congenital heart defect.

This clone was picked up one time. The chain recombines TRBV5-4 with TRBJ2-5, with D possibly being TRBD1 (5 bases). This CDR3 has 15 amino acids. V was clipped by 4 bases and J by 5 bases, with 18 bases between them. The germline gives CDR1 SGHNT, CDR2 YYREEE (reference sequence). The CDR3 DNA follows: TGTGCCAGCAGCCCCCCGAGAGGCAGGGTCGAGACCCAGTACTTC. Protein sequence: CASSPPRGRVETQYF.

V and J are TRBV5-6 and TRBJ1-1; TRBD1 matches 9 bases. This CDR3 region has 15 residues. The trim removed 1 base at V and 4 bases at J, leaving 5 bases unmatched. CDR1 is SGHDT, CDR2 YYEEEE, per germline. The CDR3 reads CASSLPTGGSTEAFF. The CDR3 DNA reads TGTGCCAGCAGCTTGCCGACAGGGGGGAGCACTGAAGCTTTCTTT.

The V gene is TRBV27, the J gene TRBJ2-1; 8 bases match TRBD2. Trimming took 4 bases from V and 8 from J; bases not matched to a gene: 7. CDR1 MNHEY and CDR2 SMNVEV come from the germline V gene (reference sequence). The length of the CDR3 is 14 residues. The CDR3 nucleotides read TGTGCCAGCAGTTACAAGCGGGAGAGCTATGAGCAGTTCTTC. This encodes CASSYKRESYEQFF.

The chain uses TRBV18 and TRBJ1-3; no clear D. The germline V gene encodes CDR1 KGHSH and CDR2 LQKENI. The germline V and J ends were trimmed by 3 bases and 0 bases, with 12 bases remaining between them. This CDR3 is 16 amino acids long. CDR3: CASSPPQQLSGNTIYF. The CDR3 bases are TGTGCCAGCTCACCCCCACAGCAACTCTCTGGAAACACCATATATTTT. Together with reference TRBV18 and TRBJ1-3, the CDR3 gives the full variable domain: NAGVMQNPRHLVRRRGQEARLRCSPMKGHSHVYWYRQLPEEGLKFMVYLQKENIIDESGMPKERFSAEFPKEGPSILRIQQVVRGDSAAYFCASSPPQQLSGNTIYFGEGSWLTVV.

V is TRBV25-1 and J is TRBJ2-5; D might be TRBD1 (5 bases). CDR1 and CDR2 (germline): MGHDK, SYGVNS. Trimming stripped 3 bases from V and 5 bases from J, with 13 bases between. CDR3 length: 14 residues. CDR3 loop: CASSDVSGIETQYF. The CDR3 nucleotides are TGTGCCAGCAGTGATGTATCAGGGATCGAGACCCAGTACTTC.

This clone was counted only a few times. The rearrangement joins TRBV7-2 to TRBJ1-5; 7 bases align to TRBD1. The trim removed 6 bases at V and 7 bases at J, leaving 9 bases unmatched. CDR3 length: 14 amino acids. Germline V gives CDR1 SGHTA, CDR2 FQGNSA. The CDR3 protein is CASSTTTGDQPQHF. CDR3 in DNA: TGTGCCAGCAGTACTACTACAGGGGACCAGCCCCAGCATTTT.

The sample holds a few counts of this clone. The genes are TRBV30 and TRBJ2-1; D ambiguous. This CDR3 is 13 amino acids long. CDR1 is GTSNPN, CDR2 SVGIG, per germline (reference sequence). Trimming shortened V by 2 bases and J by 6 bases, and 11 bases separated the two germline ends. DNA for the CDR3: TGTGCCTGGAGTCCGCGGTGCACCAATGAGCAGTTCTTC. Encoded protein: CAWSPRCTNEQFF.

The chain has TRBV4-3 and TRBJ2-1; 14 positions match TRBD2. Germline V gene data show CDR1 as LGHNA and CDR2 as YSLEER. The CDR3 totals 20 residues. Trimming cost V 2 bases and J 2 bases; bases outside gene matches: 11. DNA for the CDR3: TGCGCCAGCAGCCAAAAAGGGGGACTAGCGGGAGAAAGGCCCTACAATGAGCAGTTCTTC. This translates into CASSQKGGLAGERPYNEQFF.

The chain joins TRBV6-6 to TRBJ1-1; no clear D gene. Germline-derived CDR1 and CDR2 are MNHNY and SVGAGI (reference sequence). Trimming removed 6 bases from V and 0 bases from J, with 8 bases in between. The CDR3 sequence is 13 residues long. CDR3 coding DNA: TGTGCCAGCAGAGTTACAGTGAACACTGAAGCTTTCTTT. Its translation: CASRVTVNTEAFF.

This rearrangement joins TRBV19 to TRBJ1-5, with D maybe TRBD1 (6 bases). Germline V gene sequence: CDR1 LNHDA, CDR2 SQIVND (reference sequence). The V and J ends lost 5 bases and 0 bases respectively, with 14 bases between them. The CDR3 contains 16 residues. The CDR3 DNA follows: TGTGCCAGTAGTCCGCGGACAGTCATTAGCAATCAGCCCCAGCATTTT. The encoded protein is CASSPRTVISNQPQHF. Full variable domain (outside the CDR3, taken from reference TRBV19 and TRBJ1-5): DGGITQSPKYLFRKEGQNVTLSCEQNLNHDAMYWYRQDPGQGLRLIYYSQIVNDFQKGDIAEGYSVSREKKESFPLTVTSAQKNPTAFYLCASSPRTVISNQPQHFGDGTRLSIL.

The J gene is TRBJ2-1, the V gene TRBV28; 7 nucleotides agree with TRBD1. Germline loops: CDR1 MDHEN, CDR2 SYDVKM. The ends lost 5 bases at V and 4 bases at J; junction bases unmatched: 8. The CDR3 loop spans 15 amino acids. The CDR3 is CASSALRDSYNEQFF. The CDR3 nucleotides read TGTGCCAGCAGTGCGCTCCGGGACAGTTACAATGAGCAGTTCTTC.

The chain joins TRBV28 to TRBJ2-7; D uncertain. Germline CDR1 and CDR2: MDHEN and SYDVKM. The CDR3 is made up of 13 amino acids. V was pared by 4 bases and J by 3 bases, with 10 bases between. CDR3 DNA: TGTGCCAGCAGTTCGTACTTGAGCTACGAGCAGTACTTC. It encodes CASSSYLSYEQYF.

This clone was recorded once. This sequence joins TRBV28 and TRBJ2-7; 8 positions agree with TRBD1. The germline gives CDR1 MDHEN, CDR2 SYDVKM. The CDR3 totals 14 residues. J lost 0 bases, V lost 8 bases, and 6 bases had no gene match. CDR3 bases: TGTGCCAGCCTTGACAGGGGTTACTCCTACGAGCAGTACTTC. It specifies CASLDRGYSYEQYF.

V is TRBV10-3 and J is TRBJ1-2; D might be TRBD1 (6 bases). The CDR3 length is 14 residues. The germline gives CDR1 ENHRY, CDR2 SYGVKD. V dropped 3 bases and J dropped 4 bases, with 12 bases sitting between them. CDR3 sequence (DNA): TGTGCCATCAGTGATTGGGACACCTTCTATGGCTACACCTTC. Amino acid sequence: CAISDWDTFYGYTF.

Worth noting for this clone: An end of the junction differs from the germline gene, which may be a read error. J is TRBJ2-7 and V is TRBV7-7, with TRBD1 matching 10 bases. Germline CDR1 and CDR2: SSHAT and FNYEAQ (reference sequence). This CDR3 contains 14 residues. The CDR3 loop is CASSFRDRGHEQYF. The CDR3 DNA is TGTGCTAGCAGCTTCCGGGACAGGGGCCACGAGCAGTACTTC.

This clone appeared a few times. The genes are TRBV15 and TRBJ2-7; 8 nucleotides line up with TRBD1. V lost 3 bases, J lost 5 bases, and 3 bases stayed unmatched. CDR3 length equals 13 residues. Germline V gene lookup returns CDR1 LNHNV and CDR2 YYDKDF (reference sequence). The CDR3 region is CATSRDRAHEQYF. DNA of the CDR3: TGTGCCACCAGCAGGGACAGGGCCCACGAGCAGTACTTC.

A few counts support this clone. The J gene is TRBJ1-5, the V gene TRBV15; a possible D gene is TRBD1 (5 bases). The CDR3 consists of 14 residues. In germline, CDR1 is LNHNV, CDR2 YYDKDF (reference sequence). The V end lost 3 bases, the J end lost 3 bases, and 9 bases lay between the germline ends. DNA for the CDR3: TGTGCCACCAGCAGCAGGGTGTACAATCAGCCCCAGCATTTT. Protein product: CATSSRVYNQPQHF.